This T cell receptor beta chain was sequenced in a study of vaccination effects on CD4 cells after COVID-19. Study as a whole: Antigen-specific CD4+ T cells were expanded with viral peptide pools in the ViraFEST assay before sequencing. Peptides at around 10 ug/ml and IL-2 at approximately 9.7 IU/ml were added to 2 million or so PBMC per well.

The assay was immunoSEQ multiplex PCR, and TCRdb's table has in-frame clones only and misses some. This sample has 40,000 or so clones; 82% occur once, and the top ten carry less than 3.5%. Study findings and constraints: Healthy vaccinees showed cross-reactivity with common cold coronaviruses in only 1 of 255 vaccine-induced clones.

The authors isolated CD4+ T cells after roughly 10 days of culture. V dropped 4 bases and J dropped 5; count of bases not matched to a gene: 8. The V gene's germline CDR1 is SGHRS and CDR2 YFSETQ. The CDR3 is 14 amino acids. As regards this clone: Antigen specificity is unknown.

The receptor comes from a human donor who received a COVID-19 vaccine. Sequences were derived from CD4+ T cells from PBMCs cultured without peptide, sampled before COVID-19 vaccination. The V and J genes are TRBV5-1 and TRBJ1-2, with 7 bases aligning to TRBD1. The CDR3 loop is CASSIGQAYYGYTF. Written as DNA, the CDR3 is TGCGCCAGCAGCATAGGACAGGCTTATTATGGCTACACCTTC.